The 24 T cell receptor beta chains listed next were all sequenced from one sample in a study of blood T cell repertoires in COVID-19. TCRdb keeps only in-frame clones here, not all; method: immunoSEQ multiplex PCR. The sample records 250,000 or so clones, 75% to 90% being singletons. Sequencing was performed on PBMCs or T cells enriched from blood (not recorded which). Receptors originate from a woman aged 45-59 years who had recovered from COVID-19.

V gene TRBV14 combines with J gene TRBJ1-4; D is perhaps TRBD1 (5 bases). V was shortened by 1 base and J by 6 bases, with 21 bases between the two germline ends. From germline, CDR1 is SGHDN and CDR2 FVKESK. The CDR3 contains 18 residues. The CDR3 DNA follows: TGTGCCAGCAGCCAAGCGTGGTCCGGAGAGGGGAGGCATGAAAAACTGTTTTTT. Translated: CASSQAWSGEGRHEKLFF.

This sequence joins TRBV4-1 and TRBJ1-6, with no clear D. V lost 2 bases to trimming and J lost 11 bases, with 7 bases between them. The CDR3 covers 12 residues. From germline, CDR1 is MGHRA and CDR2 YSYEKL. CDR3 residues: CASSQSRAPLHF. The CDR3 nucleotides are TGCGCCAGCAGCCAAAGTAGAGCACCCCTCCACTTT.

The rearrangement links TRBV5-5 to TRBJ2-3; the match to TRBD1 covers 10 bases. CDR3 length: 18 amino acids. The V gene end was trimmed by 5 bases and the J gene end by 0 bases; junction bases not matched to a gene: 12. From germline, CDR1 is SGHKS and CDR2 YYEKEE (reference sequence). CDR3 region: CASRATGTGARSTDTQYF. In DNA, the CDR3 is TGTGCCAGCAGGGCTACCGGGACAGGGGCTCGAAGCACAGATACGCAGTATTTT.

The CDR3 region has the DNA TGTGCCAGCAGTTTAATGGGCAGTCTCTGGCTCGAGCAGTACTTC. Amino acid sequence: CASSLMGSLWLEQYF. The V gene is TRBV27, the J gene TRBJ2-7; no clear D. V was trimmed by 2 bases and J by 6 bases, leaving 17 bases between them. Germline loops: CDR1 MNHEY, CDR2 SMNVEV (reference sequence). The CDR3 runs 15 residues.

This clone was observed a handful of times. The gene calls are TRBV9 and TRBJ1-1, with D tentatively TRBD1 (5 bases). CDR3 length equals 17 residues. Germline V lookup: CDR1 SGDLS, CDR2 YYNGEE. V was pared by 2 bases and J by 0 bases, with 17 bases between. The DNA for the CDR3 is TGTGCCAGCAGCGTTGGGCCAGGGAATTTGTTGAACACTGAAGCTTTCTTT. Translation: CASSVGPGNLLNTEAFF.

The chain combines TRBV11-3 with TRBJ1-1; weak D call: TRBD1 (5 bases). The CDR3 consists of 12 residues. Per the germline V gene, CDR1 is SGHNT and CDR2 is YENEEA. V shed 0 bases and J shed 9 bases, with 8 bases lying between them. CDR3: CASSLDGTQAFF. The CDR3 DNA is TGTGCCAGCAGCTTAGACGGGACTCAAGCTTTCTTT.

The gene calls are TRBV30 and TRBJ1-1, with D perhaps TRBD1 (6 bases). Germline lookup yields CDR1 GTSNPN and CDR2 SVGIG (reference sequence). V dropped 3 bases and J dropped 4 bases, with 18 bases sitting between them. CDR3 length: 15 amino acids. The CDR3 here is CAWRGRDKRGTEAFF. The DNA of the CDR3 is TGTGCCTGGAGGGGCCGGGACAAAAGGGGCACTGAAGCTTTCTTT.

The chain joins TRBV24-1 to TRBJ2-1; unclear D gene. Germline CDR1 KGHDR, CDR2 SFDVKD. This CDR3 comprises 13 residues. V lost 5 bases to trimming and J lost 4 bases, with 8 bases between them. The CDR3, as DNA: TGTGCCACCAGTGTTTGGCCATACAATGAGCAGTTCTTC. Translating gives CATSVWPYNEQFF.

This chain uses TRBV9 with TRBJ2-7; 7 positions agree with TRBD2. Germline values: CDR1 SGDLS, CDR2 YYNGEE. CDR3 size: 17 residues. The V gene end was trimmed by 0 bases and the J gene end by 1 base; junction bases not matched to a gene: 10. The CDR3 DNA reads as TGTGCCAGCAGCGTAGCGGGGGGAGCACTGGGGTCCTACGAGCAGTACTTC. Translation: CASSVAGGALGSYEQYF.

This chain links TRBV5-1 with TRBJ2-7; 13 bases are a match to TRBD2. In germline, CDR1 is SGHRS, CDR2 YFSETQ. J was trimmed by 6 bases and V by 4 bases; bases with no gene match: 7. The CDR3 loop spans 15 amino acids. CDR3 sequence reads: CASSGTSGISREQYF. The CDR3 DNA reads TGCGCCAGCAGCGGGACTAGCGGGATCTCTCGCGAGCAGTACTTC.

The CDR3 DNA follows: TGTGCCACCGATAGCGGGGACGCAAATGAGCAGTTCTTC. Amino acid sequence: CATDSGDANEQFF. The chain is built from TRBV10-3 and TRBJ2-1, with 8 bases aligning to TRBD2. The CDR3 is made up of 13 amino acids. The J segment lost 7 bases and the V segment lost 10 bases, leaving 9 bases of the junction unmatched. Germline values: CDR1 ENHRY, CDR2 SYGVKD.

V is TRBV2 and J is TRBJ1-1; D remains ambiguous. This CDR3 comprises 13 residues. V dropped 4 bases and J dropped 8 bases, with 14 bases sitting between them. The germline V gene encodes CDR1 SNHLY and CDR2 FYNNEI. CDR3 amino acids: CASSAVGELEAFF. As DNA, the CDR3 is TGTGCCAGCAGTGCCGTCGGAGAACTAGAAGCTTTCTTT. The full variable domain, in which reference TRBV2 and TRBJ1-1 provide the parts outside the CDR3, is EPEVTQTPSHQVTQMGQEVILRCVPISNHLYFYWYRQILGQKVEFLVSFYNNEISEKSEIFDDQFSVERPDGSNFTLKIRSTKLEDSAMYFCASSAVGELEAFFGQGTRLTVV.

The CDR3 nucleotides read TGTGCCAGCAGTTTTTCGGGACTAGAGGCAGATACGCAGTATTTT. It specifies CASSFSGLEADTQYF. The chain couples TRBV27 to TRBJ2-3, with 8 bases aligning to TRBD2. CDR1 and CDR2 from the germline V gene are MNHEY and SMNVEV (reference sequence). The CDR3 sequence is 15 residues long. Trimming removed 3 bases from V and 4 bases from J; junction bases left unmatched: 6.

The chain couples TRBV19 to TRBJ1-2; 10 bases fit TRBD1. The CDR3 loop spans 15 amino acids. The V gene's germline CDR1 is LNHDA and CDR2 SQIVND (reference sequence). Trimming cost V 5 bases and J 6 bases; bases outside gene matches: 9. The CDR3 is CASSFKTGGKDGYTF. The CDR3 DNA sequence: TGTGCCAGTAGTTTTAAGACAGGGGGCAAGGATGGCTACACCTTC.

The V and J genes are TRBV4-1 and TRBJ2-5, with D unresolved. Trimming shortened V by 2 bases and J by 1 base, and 14 bases separated the two germline ends. The CDR3 has 16 residues. Germline CDR1 is MGHRA and CDR2 is YSYEKL. The DNA for the CDR3 is TGCGCCAGCAGCCAATCCCCGACTGGCCCCCAAGAGACCCAGTACTTC. Protein: CASSQSPTGPQETQYF.

The chain links TRBV4-1 to TRBJ2-3; the match to TRBD2 covers 9 bases. Trimming at V came to 0 bases and at J to 3 bases, leaving 7 bases not matched to a gene. Germline CDR1 reads MGHRA; CDR2 reads YSYEKL. The CDR3 runs 17 residues. The CDR3 coding sequence is TGCGCCAGCAGCCAAGAATATAGCGGGAGCTGGACAGATACGCAGTATTTT. The encoded protein is CASSQEYSGSWTDTQYF.

The chain is built from TRBV6-2 or TRBV6-3 and TRBJ1-1; D ambiguous. The V end was cut by 5 bases, the J end by 1 base, with 14 bases between. The CDR3 totals 15 residues. Germline-derived CDR1 and CDR2 are MNHEY and SVGEGT. The CDR3 sequence is CASSARRARNTEAFF. CDR3 sequence (DNA): TGTGCCAGCAGTGCCCGGAGGGCTCGGAACACTGAAGCTTTCTTT.

V and J are TRBV2 and TRBJ2-3; D is undetermined. This CDR3 spans 16 amino acids. Germline CDR1 and CDR2: SNHLY and FYNNEI. The V and J ends lost 7 bases and 0 bases respectively, with 17 bases between them. The CDR3 DNA reads as TGTGCCAGCACCTCCCCAGAGGCGGTTAGCACAGATACGCAGTATTTT. It encodes CASTSPEAVSTDTQYF.

CDR3 loop: CASSAGTYYEQYF. CDR3 DNA sequence: TGTGCCAGCTCAGCTGGGACATACTACGAGCAGTACTTC. V usage is TRBV18 and J usage is TRBJ2-7, with a tentative D call TRBD1 (6 bases). V gave up 5 bases and J gave up 3 bases, with 11 bases separating them. Germline-derived CDR1 and CDR2 are KGHSH and LQKENI. The CDR3 is 13 amino acids.

V usage is TRBV11-2 and J usage is TRBJ2-7; a possible D gene is TRBD1 (7 bases). V dropped 3 bases and J dropped 3 bases, with 12 bases sitting between them. The CDR3 loop spans 14 amino acids. CDR1 and CDR2 (germline): SGHAT, FQNNGV. In DNA, the CDR3 is TGTGCCAGCAGCTTGACAGGGAGGAACTACGAGCAGTACTTC. It is translated as CASSLTGRNYEQYF.

The genes are TRBV5-6 and TRBJ2-7; TRBD1 aligns across 8 bases. V lost 1 base to trimming and J lost 6 bases; unmatched junction nucleotides: 6. Germline V gene sequence: CDR1 SGHDT, CDR2 YYEEEE. The CDR3 has 14 amino acids. The CDR3 DNA reads TGTGCCAGCAGCTTGCTCGGACAGGGCGGCGAGCAGTACTTC. Translated: CASSLLGQGGEQYF.

This clone was counted a few times. This sequence joins TRBV13 and TRBJ2-1, with D possibly being TRBD2 (6 bases). From germline, CDR1 is PRHDT and CDR2 FYEKMQ (reference sequence). This CDR3 is built from 15 residues. Trimming left V 5 bases short and J 4 bases short, with 15 bases between. The CDR3 protein is CASSQGLAYYNEQFF. For the CDR3, the DNA is TGTGCCAGCAGCCAAGGCCTAGCGTATTACAATGAGCAGTTCTTC.

The chain uses TRBV5-1 and TRBJ1-3; D unclear. CDR1 is SGHRS, CDR2 YFSETQ, per germline. V was cut by 4 bases and J by 4 bases, with 9 bases left in between. There are 13 residues in the CDR3. The CDR3 protein is CASSPSSGNTIYF. In DNA, the CDR3 is TGCGCCAGCAGCCCTAGTTCAGGAAACACCATATATTTT.

The rearrangement links TRBV7-8 to TRBJ2-7; a possible D gene is TRBD2 (5 bases). Per the germline V gene, CDR1 is SGHVS and CDR2 is FQNEAQ. This CDR3 spans 16 amino acids. Trimming pared 2 bases from V and 2 bases from J, leaving 16 bases between. CDR3 residues: CASSLSSAVGPYEQYF. CDR3 nucleotides: TGTGCCAGCAGCTTAAGTAGCGCGGTAGGGCCCTACGAGCAGTACTTC.